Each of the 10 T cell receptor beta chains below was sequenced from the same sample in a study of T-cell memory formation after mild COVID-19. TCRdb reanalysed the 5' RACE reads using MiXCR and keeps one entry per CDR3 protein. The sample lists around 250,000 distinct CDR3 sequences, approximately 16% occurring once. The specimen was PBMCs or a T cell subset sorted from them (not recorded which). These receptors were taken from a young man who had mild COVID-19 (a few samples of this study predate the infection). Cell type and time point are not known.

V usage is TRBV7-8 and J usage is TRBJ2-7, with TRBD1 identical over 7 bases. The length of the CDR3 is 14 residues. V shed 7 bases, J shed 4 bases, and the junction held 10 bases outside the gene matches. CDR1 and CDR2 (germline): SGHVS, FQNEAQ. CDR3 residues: CASTPGRGLYEQYF. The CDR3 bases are TGTGCCAGCACCCCGGGAAGGGGGCTGTACGAGCAGTACTTC.

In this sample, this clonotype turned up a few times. The CDR3 reads CASSQLGRVKGTDTQYF. In DNA, the CDR3 is TGCGCCAGCAGCCAACTCGGGCGGGTGAAAGGCACAGATACGCAGTATTTT. V and J are TRBV4-3 and TRBJ2-3, with D maybe TRBD2 (5 bases). Looked up from germline, CDR1 is LGHNA and CDR2 is YSLEER. V lost 2 bases and J 1 base, leaving 16 bases between the germline ends. The CDR3 loop spans 17 amino acids.

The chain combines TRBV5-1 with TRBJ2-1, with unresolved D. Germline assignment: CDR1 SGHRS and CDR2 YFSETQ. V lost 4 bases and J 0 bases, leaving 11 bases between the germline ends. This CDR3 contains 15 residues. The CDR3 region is CASSPSYSSYNEQFF. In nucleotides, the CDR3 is TGCGCCAGCAGCCCCAGCTACAGCTCCTACAATGAGCAGTTCTTC.

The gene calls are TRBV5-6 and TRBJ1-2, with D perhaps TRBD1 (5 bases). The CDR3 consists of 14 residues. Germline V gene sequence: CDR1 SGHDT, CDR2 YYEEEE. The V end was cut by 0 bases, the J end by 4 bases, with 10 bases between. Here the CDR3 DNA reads TGTGCCAGCAGCTTGGATCGACAGAGCTATGGCTACACCTTC. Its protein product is CASSLDRQSYGYTF.

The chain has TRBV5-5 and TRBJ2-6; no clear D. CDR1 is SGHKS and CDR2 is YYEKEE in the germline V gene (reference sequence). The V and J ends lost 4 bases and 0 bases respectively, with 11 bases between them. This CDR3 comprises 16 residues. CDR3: CASSKDPRSGANVLTF. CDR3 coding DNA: TGTGCCAGCAGCAAAGACCCCCGCTCTGGGGCCAACGTCCTGACTTTC.

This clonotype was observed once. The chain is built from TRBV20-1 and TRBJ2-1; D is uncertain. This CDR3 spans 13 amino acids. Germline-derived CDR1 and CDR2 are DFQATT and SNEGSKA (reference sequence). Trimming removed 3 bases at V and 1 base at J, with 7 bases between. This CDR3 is CSASLGSYNEQFF. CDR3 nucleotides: TGCAGTGCTAGCCTCGGGTCCTACAATGAGCAGTTCTTC.

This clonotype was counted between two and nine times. CDR3 sequence: CASSRGKSPLHF. The CDR3 nucleotides are TGTGCCAGCTCACGAGGGAAGTCACCCCTCCACTTT. V is TRBV18 and J is TRBJ1-6; D remains unclear. The germline V and J ends were trimmed by 4 bases and 10 bases, with 8 bases remaining between them. The CDR3 is made up of 12 amino acids. Per the germline V gene, CDR1 is KGHSH and CDR2 is LQKENI.

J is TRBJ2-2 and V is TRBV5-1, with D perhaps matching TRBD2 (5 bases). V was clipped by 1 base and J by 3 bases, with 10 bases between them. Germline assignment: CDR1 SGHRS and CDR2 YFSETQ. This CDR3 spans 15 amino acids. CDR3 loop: CASSLIGGYTGELFF. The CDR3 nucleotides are TGCGCCAGCAGCTTGATAGGAGGATACACCGGGGAGCTGTTTTTT. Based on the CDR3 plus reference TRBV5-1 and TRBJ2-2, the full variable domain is KAGVTQTPRYLIKTRGQQVTLSCSPISGHRSVSWYQQTPGQGLQFLFEYFSETQRNKGNFPGRFSGRQFSNSRSEMNVSTLELGDSALYLCASSLIGGYTGELFFGEGSRLTVL.

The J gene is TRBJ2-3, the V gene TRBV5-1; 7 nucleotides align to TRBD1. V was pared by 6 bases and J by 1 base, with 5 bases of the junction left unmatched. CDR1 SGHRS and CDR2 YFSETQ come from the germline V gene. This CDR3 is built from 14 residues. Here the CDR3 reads CASTMGTGTDTQYF. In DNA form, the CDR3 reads TGCGCCAGCACCATGGGGACAGGCACAGATACGCAGTATTTT.

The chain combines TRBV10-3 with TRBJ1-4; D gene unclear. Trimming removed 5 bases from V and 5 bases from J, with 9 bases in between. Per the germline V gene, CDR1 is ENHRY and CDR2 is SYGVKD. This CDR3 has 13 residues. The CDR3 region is CAISYIGNEKLFF. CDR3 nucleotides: TGTGCCATCAGTTACATCGGAAATGAAAAACTGTTTTTT.